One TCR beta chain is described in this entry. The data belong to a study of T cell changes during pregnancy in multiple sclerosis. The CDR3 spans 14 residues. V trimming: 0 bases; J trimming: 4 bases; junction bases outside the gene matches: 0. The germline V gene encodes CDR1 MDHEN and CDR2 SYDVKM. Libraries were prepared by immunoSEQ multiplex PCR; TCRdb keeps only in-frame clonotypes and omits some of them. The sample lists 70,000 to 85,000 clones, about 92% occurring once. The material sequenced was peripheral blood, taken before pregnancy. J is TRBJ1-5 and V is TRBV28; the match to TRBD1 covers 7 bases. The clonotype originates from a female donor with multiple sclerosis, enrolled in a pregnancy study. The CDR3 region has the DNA TGTGCCAGCAGTTTATGGACAGGGAATCAGCCCCAGCATTTT. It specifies CASSLWTGNQPQHF.